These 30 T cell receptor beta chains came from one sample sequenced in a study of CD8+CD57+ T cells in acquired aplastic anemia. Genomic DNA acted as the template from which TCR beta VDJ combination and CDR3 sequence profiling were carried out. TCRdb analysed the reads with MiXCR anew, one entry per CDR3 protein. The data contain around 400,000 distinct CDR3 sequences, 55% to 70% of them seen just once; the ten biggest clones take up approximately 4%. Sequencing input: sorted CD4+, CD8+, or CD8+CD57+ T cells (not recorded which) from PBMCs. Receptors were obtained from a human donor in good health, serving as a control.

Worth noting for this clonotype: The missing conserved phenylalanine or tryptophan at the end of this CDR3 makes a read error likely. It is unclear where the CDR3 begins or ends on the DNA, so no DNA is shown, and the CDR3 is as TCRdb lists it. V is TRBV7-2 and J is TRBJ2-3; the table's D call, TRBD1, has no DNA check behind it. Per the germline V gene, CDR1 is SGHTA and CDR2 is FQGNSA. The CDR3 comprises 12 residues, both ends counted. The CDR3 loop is CASSLGGDNGYI.

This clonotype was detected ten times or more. CDR3 residues: CASGLITGELFF. DNA for the CDR3: TGCGCCAGCGGCCTAATCACCGGGGAGCTGTTTTTT. The V and J genes are TRBV10-1 and TRBJ2-2; D is ambiguous. This CDR3 comprises 12 residues. Deletions cut 8 bases from V and 4 bases from J, with 8 bases between. Germline CDR1 reads WNHNN; CDR2 reads SYGVQD (reference sequence).

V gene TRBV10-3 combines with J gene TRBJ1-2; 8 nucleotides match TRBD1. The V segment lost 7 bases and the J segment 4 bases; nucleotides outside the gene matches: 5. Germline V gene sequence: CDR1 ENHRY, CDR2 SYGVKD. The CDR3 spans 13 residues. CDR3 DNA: TGTGCCATCACCTCAGGGGGCAGCTATGGCTACACCTTC. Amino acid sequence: CAITSGGSYGYTF.

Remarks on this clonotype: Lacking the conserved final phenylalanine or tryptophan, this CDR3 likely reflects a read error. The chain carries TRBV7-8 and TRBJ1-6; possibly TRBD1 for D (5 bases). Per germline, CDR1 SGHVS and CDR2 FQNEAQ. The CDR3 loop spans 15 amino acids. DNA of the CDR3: TGTGCCAGCAGCTTAGATGGACAAGATAATTTACCCCTCCACTCT. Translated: CASSLDGQDNLPLHS.

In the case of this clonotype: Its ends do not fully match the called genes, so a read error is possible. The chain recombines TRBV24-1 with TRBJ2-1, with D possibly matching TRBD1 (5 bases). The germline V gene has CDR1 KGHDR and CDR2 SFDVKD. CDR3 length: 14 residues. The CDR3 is CATSEAGNTEEQFF. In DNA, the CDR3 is TGTGCCACCAGTGAAGCAGGGAACACCGAGGAGCAGTTTTTC.

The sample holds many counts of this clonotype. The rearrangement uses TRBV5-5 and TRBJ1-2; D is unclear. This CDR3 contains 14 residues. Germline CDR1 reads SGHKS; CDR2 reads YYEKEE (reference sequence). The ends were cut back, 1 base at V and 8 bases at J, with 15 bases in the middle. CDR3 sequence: CASSLRTGVGGYTF. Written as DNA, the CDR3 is TGTGCCAGCAGCTTGCGGACCGGGGTCGGGGGCTACACCTTC.

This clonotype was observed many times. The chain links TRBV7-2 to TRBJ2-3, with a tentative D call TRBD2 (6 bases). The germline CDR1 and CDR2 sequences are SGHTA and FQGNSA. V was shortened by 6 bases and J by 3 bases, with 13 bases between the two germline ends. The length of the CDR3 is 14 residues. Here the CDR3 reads CASRLAGRTDTQYF. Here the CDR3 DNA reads TGTGCCAGCAGGTTGGCGGGGAGGACAGATACGCAGTATTTT. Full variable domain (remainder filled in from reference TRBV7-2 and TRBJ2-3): GAGVSQSPSNKVTEKGKDVELRCDPISGHTALYWYRQSLGQGLEFLIYFQGNSAPDKSGLPSDRFSAERTGGSVSTLTIQRTQQEDSAVYLCASRLAGRTDTQYFGPGTRLTVL.

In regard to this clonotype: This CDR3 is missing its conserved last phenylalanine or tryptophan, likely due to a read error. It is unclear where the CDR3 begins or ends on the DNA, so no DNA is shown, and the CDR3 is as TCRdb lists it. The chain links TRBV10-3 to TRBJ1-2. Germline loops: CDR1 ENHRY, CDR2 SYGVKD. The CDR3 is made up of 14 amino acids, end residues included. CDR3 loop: CAISDAEPPMATPS.

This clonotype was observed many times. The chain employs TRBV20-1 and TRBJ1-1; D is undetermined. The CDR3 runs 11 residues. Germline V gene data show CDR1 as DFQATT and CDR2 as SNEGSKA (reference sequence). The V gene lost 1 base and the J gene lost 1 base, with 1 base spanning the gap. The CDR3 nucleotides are TGCAGTGCTAGAGGGAACACTGAAGCTTTCTTT. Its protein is CSARGNTEAFF.

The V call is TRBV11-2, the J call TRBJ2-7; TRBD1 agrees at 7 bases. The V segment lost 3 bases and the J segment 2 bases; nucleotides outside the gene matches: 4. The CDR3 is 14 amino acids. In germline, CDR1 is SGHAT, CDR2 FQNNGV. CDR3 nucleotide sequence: TGTGCCAGCAGCTTTCCGGGGACAGCCTACGAGCAGTACTTC. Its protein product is CASSFPGTAYEQYF.

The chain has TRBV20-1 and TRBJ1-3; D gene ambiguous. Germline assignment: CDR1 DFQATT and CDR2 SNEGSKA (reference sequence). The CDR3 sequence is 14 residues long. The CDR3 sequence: CTPVRGLLENTIYF. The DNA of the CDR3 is TGCACCCCGGTACGGGGTCTGCTTGAAAACACCATATATTTT.

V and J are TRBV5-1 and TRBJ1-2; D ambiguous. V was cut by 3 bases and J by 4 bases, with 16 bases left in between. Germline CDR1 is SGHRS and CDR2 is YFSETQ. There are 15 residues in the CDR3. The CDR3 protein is CASSSRTGSGYGYTF. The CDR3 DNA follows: TGCGCCAGCAGCTCCCGGACTGGGTCAGGCTATGGCTACACCTTC.

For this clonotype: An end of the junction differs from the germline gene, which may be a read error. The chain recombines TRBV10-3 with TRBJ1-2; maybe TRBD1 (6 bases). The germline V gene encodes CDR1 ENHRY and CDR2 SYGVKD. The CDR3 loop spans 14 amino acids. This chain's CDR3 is CAIREADRNFAYPF. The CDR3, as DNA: TGTGCCATCAGAGAGGCCGACAGGAACTTCGCCTACCCCTTC.

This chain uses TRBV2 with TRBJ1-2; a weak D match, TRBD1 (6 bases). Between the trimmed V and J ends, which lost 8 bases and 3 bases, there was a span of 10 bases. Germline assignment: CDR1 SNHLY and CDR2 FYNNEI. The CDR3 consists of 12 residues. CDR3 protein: CASDGQYYGYTF. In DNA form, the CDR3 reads TGTGCCAGCGACGGACAGTACTATGGCTACACCTTC.

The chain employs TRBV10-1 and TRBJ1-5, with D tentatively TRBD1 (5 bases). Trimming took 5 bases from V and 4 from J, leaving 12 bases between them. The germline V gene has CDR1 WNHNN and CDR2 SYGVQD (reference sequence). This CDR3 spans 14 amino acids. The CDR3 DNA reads TGCGCCAGCAGTACGGGACTGGCAAATCAGCCCCAGCATTTT. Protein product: CASSTGLANQPQHF.

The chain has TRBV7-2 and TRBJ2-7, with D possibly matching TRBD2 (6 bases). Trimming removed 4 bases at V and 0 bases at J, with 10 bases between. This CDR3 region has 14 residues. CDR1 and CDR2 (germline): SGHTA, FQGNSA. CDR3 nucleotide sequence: TGTGCCAGCAGCTGGGCGGGGAGCTCCTACGAGCAGTACTTC. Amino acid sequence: CASSWAGSSYEQYF.

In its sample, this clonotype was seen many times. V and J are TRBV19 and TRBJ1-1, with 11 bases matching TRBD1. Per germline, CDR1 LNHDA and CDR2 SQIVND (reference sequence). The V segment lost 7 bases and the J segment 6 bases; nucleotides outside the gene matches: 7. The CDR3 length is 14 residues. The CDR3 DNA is TGTGCCAGTACTCAAGGACAGGGGGCCGCTGAAGCTTTCTTT. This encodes CASTQGQGAAEAFF.

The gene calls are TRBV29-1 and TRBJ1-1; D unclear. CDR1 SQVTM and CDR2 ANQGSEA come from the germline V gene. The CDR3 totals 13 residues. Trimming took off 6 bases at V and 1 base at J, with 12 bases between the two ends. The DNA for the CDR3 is TGCAGCGTGGACGAGGGAGCGAACACTGAAGCTTTCTTT. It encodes CSVDEGANTEAFF. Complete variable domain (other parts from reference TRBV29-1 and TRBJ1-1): SAVISQKPSRDICQRGTSLTIQCQVDSQVTMMFWYRQQPGQSLTLIATANQGSEATYESGFVIDKFPISRPNLTFSTLTVSNMSPEDSSIYLCSVDEGANTEAFFGQGTRLTVV.

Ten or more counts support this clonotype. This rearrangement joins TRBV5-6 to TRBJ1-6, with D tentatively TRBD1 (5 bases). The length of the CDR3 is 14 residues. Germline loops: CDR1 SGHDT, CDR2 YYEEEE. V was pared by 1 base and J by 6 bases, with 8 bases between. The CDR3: CASSLRDRNSPLHF. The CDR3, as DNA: TGTGCCAGCAGCTTGAGGGACCGTAATTCACCCCTCCACTTT.

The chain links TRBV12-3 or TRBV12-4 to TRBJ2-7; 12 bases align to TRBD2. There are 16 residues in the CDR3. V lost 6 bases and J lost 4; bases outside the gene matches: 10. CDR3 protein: CASSPSGGARIYEQYF. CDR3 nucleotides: TGTGCCAGCAGCCCTAGCGGGGGGGCCCGAATTTACGAGCAGTACTTC.

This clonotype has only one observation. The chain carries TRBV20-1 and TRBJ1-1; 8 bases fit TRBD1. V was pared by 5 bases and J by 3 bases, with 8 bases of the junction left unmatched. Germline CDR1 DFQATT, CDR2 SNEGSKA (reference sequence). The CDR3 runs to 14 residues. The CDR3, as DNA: TGCAGTGCTGGATCAGGGGGCCGGGACACTGAAGCTTTCTTT. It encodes CSAGSGGRDTEAFF.

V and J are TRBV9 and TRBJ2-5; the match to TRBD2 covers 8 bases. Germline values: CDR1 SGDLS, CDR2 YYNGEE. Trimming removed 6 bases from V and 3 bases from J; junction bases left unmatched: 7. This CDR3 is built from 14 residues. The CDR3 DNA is TGTGCCAGCACAACCAGCGGGGGAGAAGAGACCCAGTACTTC. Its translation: CASTTSGGEETQYF. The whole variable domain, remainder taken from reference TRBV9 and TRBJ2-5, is DSGVTQTPKHLITATGQRVTLRCSPRSGDLSVYWYQQSLDQGLQFLIQYYNGEERAKGNILERFSAQQFPDLHSELNLSSLELGDSALYFCASTTSGGEETQYFGPGTRLLVL.

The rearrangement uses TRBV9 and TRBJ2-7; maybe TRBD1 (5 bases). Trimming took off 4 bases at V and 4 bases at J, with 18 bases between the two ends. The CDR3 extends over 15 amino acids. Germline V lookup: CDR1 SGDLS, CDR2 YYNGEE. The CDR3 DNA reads TGTGCCAGCAGCTCCGGACCGGACACAAAATACGAGCAGTACTTC. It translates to CASSSGPDTKYEQYF.

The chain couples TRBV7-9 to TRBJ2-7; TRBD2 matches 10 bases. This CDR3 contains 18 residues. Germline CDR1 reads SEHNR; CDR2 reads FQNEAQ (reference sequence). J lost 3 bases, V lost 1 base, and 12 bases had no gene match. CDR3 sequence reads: CASSLGASSGRVGYEQYF. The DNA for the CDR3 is TGTGCCAGCAGCTTAGGGGCCTCTAGCGGGAGAGTGGGCTACGAGCAGTACTTC.

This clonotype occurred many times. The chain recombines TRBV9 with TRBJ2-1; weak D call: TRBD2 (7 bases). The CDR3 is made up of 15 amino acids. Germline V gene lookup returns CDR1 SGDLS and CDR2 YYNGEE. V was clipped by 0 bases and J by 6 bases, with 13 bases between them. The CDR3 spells CASSVGGGAGNEQFF. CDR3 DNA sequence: TGTGCCAGCAGCGTAGGTGGGGGGGCAGGCAATGAGCAGTTCTTC. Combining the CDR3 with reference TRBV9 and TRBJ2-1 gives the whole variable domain DSGVTQTPKHLITATGQRVTLRCSPRSGDLSVYWYQQSLDQGLQFLIQYYNGEERAKGNILERFSAQQFPDLHSELNLSSLELGDSALYFCASSVGGGAGNEQFFGPGTRLTVL.

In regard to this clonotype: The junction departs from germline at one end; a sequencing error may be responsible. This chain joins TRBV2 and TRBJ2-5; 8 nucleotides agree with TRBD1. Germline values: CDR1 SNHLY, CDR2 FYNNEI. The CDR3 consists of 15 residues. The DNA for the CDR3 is TGTGCCAGCAGCGGGCAGGGGGCGAGCGACGGGGCGCTGTATTTT. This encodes CASSGQGASDGALYF.

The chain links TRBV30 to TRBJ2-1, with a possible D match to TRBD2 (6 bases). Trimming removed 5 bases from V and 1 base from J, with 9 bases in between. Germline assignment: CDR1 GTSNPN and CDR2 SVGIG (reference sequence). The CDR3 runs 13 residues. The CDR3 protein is CAWGGRSYNEQFF. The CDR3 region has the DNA TGTGCCTGGGGTGGGAGGTCCTACAATGAGCAGTTCTTC.

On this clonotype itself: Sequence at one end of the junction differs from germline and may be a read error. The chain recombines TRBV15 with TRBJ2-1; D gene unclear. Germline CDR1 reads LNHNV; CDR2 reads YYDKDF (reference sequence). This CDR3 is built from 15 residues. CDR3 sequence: CASSSRAGSYTEQFF. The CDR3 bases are TGCGCCAGCAGCAGCCGCGCAGGCTCCTACACCGAGCAGTTCTTC.

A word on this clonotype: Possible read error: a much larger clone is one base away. CDR3 amino acids: CACSSLGGRTEAFF. The CDR3 nucleotides read TGTGCCTGCAGTTCTTTAGGGGGACGCACTGAAGCTTTCTTT. V gene TRBV27 combines with J gene TRBJ1-1, with D perhaps matching TRBD1 (6 bases). The germline V gene has CDR1 MNHEY and CDR2 SMNVEV (reference sequence). This CDR3 has 14 residues.

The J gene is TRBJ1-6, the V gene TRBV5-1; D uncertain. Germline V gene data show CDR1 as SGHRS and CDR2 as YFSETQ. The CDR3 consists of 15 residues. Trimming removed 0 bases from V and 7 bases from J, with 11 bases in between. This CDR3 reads CASSLGAGPNSPLHF. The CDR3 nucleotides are TGCGCCAGCAGCTTGGGGGCAGGTCCAAATTCACCCCTCCACTTT.